The next 5 T cell receptor beta chains were all read from a single sample in a study of somatic mutations in cytotoxic T cells in rheumatoid arthritis. Sequenced by immunoSEQ multiplex PCR; TCRdb stores in-frame clones only, minus some. The sample lists some 12,000 clones; roughly four fifths were seen once. Sequencing was performed on CD8+ T cells sorted from blood. These TCRs come from a woman in her sixties in good health.

The sample holds one count of this clone. The chain joins TRBV6-5 to TRBJ2-1, with a tentative D call TRBD1 (6 bases). This CDR3 comprises 14 residues. V was cut by 0 bases and J by 10 bases, with 13 bases left in between. CDR1 and CDR2 from the germline V gene are MNHEY and SVGAGI. CDR3 loop: CASSYSRQGPEQFF. Written as DNA, the CDR3 is TGTGCCAGCAGTTACTCGAGGCAGGGGCCCGAGCAGTTCTTC.

Remarks on this clone: One junction end does not reproduce the germline sequence, and a read error may be involved. DNA of the CDR3: TGTGCCAGTAGTATTATGAGCGAATACAATGAGCGGTTCTTC. Protein sequence: CASSIMSEYNERFF. The gene calls are TRBV19 and TRBJ2-1; no clear D gene. The V gene's germline CDR1 is LNHDA and CDR2 SQIVND (reference sequence). This CDR3 has 14 residues.

This chain uses TRBV7-9 with TRBJ1-2; no reliable D call. The CDR3 runs to 14 residues. CDR1 and CDR2 (germline): SEHNR, FQNEAQ (reference sequence). With 0 bases removed from V and 8 bases from J, the gap between germline ends came to 13 bases. CDR3: CASSLALREVGYTF. CDR3 nucleotides: TGTGCCAGCAGCTTAGCGCTAAGAGAAGTCGGCTACACCTTC.

V usage is TRBV7-9 and J usage is TRBJ1-1; D remains unclear. V was trimmed by 7 bases and J by 1 base, leaving 13 bases between them. This CDR3 has 14 residues. Germline values: CDR1 SEHNR, CDR2 FQNEAQ (reference sequence). CDR3: CASIPLSGNTEAFF. The CDR3 nucleotides read TGTGCCAGCATCCCCCTCTCGGGGAACACTGAAGCTTTCTTT.

The chain has TRBV19 and TRBJ1-1, with D perhaps matching TRBD1 (5 bases). The CDR3 length is 13 residues. V lost 9 bases to trimming and J lost 0 bases, with 11 bases between them. Germline-derived CDR1 and CDR2 are LNHDA and SQIVND (reference sequence). CDR3 sequence reads: CASGDSLNTEAFF. CDR3 nucleotide sequence: TGTGCCAGCGGCGACAGCTTGAACACTGAAGCTTTCTTT.